This T cell receptor (beta chain) appears in the sequencing data of a study of cytomegalovirus exposure and HLA in healthy donors. General study results and limits: The authors later linked a missense DCLRE1C variant to TCR beta V- and J-gene trimming.

Amplification used 60 Vbeta primers and 13 Jbeta primers. The protocol was immunoSEQ multiplex PCR, while the TCRdb copy is restricted to in-frame clones and leaves out a portion. The profile shows fewer than 250,000 clones, around 79% of them singletons. As for this clone: Its antigen is undetermined.

Unrecorded immune exposures were likely, despite nominal health at sampling. Sequencing was carried out using PBMCs. The clonotype originates from a woman younger than 35 in good health and CMV-seronegative.

The CDR3 coding sequence is TGTGCCAGCAGTTCGGGACAGGCCAATCAGCCCCAGCATTTT. Translation: CASSSGQANQPQHF. The chain is built from TRBV27 and TRBJ1-5; the match to TRBD1 covers 8 bases. Losses at the gene ends were 4 bases for V and 3 bases for J; bases not matched to a gene: 2. Germline V CDR1 and CDR2: MNHEY, SMNVEV (reference sequence). The CDR3 sequence is 14 residues long.